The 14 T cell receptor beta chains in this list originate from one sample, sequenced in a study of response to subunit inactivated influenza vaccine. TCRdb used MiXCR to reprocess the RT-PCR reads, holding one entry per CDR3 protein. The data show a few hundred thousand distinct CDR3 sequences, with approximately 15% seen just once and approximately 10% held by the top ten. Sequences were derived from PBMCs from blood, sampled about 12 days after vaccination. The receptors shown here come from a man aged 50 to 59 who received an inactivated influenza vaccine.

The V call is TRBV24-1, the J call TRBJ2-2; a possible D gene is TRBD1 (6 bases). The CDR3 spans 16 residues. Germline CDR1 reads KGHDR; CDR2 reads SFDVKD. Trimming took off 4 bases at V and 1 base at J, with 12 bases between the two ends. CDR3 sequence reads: CATSDLSRGNTGELFF. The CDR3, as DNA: TGTGCCACCAGTGACCTGTCCAGGGGGAACACCGGGGAGCTGTTTTTT.

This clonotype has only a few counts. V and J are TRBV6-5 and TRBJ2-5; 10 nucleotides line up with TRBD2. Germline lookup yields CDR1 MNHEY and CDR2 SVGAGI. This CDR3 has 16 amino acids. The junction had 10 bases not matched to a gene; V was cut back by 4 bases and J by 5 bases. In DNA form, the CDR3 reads TGTGCCAGCAGTTCGACTGGGACTAGCGTGGGGGAGACCCAGTACTTC. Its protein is CASSSTGTSVGETQYF.

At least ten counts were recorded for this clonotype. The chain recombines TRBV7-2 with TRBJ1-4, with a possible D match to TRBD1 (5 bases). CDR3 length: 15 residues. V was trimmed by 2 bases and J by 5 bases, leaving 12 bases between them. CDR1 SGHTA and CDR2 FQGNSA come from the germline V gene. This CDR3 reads CASSLKARANEKLFF. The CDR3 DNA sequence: TGTGCCAGCAGCTTAAAGGCCAGGGCGAATGAAAAACTGTTTTTT.

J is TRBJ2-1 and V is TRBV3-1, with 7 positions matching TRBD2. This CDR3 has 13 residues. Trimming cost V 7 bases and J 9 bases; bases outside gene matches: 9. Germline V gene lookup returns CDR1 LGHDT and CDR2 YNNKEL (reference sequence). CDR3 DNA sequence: TGTGCCAGCACCCGGGGAGGGCCTAGTGAGCAGTTCTTC. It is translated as CASTRGGPSEQFF.

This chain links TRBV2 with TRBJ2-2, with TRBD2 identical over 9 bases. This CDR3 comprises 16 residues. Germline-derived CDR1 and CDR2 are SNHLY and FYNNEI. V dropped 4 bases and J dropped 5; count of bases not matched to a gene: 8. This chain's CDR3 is CASSGLAGRGTGELFF. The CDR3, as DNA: TGTGCCAGCAGTGGGCTAGCGGGACGGGGAACCGGGGAGCTGTTTTTT.

The CDR3 DNA reads as TGTGCCAGCAGTTGGGGACAGTTCGCGGCGGACTATGGCTACACCTTC. Protein: CASSWGQFAADYGYTF. The chain is built from TRBV28 and TRBJ1-2, with TRBD1 identical over 7 bases. Looked up from germline, CDR1 is MDHEN and CDR2 is SYDVKM. V shed 4 bases, J shed 3 bases, and the junction held 11 bases outside the gene matches. This CDR3 contains 16 residues.

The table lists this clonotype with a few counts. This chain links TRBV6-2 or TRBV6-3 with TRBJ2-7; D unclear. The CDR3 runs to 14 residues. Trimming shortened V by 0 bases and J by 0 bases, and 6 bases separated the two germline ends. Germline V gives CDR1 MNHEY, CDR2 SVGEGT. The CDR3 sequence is CASSYSKGSYEQYF. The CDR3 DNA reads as TGTGCCAGCAGTTACTCGAAGGGCTCCTACGAGCAGTACTTC.

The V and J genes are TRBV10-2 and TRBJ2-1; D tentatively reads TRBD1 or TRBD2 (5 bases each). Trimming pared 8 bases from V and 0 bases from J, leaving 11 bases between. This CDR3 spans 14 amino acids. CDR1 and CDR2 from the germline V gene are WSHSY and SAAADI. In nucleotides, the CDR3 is TGCGCCAGCTGGGACGCGAGCTCCTACAATGAGCAGTTCTTC. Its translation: CASWDASSYNEQFF.

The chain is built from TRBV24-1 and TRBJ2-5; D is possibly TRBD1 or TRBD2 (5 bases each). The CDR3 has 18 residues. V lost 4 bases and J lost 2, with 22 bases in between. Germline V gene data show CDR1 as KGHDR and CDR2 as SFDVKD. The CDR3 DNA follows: TGTGCCACCAGTGACTCGGAGGACACTCACCATATTCAAGAGACCCAGTACTTC. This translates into CATSDSEDTHHIQETQYF.

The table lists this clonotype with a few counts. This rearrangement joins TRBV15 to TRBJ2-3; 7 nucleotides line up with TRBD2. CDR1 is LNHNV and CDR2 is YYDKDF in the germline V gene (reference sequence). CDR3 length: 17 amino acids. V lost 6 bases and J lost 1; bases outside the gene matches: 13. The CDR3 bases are TGTGCCACCAGAGGTTGGCGACTAGCAGAGCGCACAGATACGCAGTATTTT. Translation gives CATRGWRLAERTDTQYF.

The CDR3: CASSPLIPEQYF. The CDR3 DNA is TGTGCCAGCTCACCTCTGATCCCCGAGCAGTACTTC. The chain couples TRBV18 to TRBJ2-7; no firm D call. Germline V CDR1 and CDR2: KGHSH, LQKENI. V shed 3 bases and J shed 6 bases, with 9 bases lying between them. This CDR3 contains 12 residues.

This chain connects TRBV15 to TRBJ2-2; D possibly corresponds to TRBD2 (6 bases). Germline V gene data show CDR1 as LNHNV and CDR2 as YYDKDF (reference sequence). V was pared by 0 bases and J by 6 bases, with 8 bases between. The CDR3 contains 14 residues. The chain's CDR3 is CATSRDAGSGELFF. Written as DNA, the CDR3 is TGTGCCACCAGCAGAGATGCGGGGTCCGGGGAGCTGTTTTTT.

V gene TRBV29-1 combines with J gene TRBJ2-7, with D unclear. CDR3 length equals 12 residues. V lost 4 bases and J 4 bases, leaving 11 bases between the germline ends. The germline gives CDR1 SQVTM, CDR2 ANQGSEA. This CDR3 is CSVGSNWYEQYF. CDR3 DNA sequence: TGCAGCGTTGGGTCTAATTGGTACGAGCAGTACTTC.

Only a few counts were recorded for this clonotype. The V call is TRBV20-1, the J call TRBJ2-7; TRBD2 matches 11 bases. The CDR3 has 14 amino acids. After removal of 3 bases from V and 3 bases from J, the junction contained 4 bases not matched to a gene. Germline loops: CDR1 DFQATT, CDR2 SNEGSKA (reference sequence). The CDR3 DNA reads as TGCAGTGCTAGCCTAGCGGGAGGCCTCTACGAGCAGTACTTC. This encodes CSASLAGGLYEQYF.